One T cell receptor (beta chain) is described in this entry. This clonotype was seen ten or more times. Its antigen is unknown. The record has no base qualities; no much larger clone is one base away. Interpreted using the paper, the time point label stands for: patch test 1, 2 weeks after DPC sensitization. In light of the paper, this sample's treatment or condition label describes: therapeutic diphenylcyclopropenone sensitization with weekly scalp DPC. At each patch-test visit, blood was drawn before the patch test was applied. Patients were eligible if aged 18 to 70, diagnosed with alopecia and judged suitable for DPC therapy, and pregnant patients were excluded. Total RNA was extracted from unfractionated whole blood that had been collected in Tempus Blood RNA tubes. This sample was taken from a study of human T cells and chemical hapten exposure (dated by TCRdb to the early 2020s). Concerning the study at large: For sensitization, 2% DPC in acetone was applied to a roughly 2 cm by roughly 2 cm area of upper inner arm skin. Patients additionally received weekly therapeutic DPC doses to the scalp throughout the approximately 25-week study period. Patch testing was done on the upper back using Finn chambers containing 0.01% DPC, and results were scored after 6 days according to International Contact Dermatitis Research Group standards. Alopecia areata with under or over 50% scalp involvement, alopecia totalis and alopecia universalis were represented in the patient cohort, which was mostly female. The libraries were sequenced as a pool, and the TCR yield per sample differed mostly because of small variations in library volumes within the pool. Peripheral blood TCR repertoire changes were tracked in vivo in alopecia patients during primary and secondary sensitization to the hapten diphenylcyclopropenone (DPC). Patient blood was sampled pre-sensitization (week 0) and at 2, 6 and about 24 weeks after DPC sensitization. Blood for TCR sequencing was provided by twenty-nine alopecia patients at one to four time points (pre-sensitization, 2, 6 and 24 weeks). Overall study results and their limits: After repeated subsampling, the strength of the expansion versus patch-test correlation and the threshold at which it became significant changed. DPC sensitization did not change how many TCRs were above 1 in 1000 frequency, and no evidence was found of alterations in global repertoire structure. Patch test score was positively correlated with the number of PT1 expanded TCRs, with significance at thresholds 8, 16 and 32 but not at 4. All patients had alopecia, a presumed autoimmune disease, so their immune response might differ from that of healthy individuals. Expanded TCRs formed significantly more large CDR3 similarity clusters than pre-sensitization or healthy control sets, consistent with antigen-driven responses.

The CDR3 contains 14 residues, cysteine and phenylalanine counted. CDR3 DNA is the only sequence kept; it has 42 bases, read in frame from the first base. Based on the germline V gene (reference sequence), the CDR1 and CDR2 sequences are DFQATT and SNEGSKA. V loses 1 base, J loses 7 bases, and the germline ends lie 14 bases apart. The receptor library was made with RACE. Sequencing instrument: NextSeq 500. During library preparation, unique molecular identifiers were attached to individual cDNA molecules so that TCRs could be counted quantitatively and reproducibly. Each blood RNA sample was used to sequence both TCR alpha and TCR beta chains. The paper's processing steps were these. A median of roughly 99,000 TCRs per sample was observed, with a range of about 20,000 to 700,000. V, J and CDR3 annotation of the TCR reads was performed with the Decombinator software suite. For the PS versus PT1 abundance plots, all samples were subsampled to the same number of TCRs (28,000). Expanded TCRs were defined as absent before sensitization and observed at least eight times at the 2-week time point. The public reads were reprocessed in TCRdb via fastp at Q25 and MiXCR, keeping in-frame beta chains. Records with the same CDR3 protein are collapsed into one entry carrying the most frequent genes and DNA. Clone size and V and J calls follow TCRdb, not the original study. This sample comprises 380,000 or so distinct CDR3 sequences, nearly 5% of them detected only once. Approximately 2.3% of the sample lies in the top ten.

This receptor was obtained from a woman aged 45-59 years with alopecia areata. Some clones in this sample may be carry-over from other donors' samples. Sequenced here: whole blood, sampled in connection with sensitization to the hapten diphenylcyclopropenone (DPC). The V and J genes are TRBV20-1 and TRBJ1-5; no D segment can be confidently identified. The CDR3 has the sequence CSARVDLGEQPQHF. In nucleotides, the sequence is TGCAGTGCTAGAGTGGACCTAGGAGAACAGCCCCAGCATTTT.